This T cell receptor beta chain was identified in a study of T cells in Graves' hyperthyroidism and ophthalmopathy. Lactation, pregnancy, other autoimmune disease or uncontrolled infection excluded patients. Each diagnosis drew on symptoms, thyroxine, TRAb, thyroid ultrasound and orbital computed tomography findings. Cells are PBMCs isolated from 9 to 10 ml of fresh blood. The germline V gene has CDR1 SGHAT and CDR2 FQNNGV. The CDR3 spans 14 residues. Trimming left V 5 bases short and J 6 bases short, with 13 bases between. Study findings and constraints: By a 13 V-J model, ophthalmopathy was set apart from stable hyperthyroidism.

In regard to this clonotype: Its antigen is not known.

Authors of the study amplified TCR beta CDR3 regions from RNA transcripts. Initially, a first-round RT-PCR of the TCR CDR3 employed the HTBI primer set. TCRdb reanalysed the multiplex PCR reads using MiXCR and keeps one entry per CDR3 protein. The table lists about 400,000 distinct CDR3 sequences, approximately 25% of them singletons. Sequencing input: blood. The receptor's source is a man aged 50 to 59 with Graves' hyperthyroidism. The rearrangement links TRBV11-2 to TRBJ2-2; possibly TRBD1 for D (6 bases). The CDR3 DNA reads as TGTGCCAGCAGCCCTAGGGGGATATCCGGGGAGCTGTTTTTT. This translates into CASSPRGISGELFF. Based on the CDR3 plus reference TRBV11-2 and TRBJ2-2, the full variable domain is EAGVAQSPRYKIIEKRQSVAFWCNPISGHATLYWYQQILGQGPKLLIQFQNNGVVDDSQLPKDRFSAERLKGVDSTLKIQPAKLEDSAVYLCASSPRGISGELFFGEGSRLTVL.